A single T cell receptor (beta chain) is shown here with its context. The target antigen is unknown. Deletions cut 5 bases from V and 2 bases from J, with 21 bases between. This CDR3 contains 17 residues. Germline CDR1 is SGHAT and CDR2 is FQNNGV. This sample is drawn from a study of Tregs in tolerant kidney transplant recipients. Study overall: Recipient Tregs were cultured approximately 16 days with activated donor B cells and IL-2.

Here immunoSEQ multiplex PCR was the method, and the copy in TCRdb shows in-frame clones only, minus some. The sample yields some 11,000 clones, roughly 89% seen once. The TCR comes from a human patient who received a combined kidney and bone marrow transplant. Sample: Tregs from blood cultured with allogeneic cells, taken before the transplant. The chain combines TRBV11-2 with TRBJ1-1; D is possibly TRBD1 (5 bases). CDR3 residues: CASSPRWGGKGNTEAFF. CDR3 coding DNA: TGTGCCAGCAGCCCTCGTTGGGGGGGTAAGGGAAACACTGAAGCTTTCTTT.